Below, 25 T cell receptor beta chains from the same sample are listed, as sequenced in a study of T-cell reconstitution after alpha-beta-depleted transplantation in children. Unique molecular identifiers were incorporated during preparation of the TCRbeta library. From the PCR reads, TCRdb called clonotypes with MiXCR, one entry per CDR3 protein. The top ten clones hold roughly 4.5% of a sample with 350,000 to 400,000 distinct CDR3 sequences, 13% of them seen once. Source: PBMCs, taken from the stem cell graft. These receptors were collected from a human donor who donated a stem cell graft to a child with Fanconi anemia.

This CDR3 is CASSPKWGTEAFF. The DNA of the CDR3 is TGTGCCAGCTCACCAAAATGGGGGACTGAAGCTTTCTTT. The chain carries TRBV18 and TRBJ1-1, with D perhaps matching TRBD1 (5 bases). Trimming removed 2 bases at V and 5 bases at J, with 9 bases between. This CDR3 comprises 13 residues. The germline V gene encodes CDR1 KGHSH and CDR2 LQKENI.

The CDR3 reads CASSQVRTQAGELFF. CDR3 DNA: TGTGCCAGCAGCCAAGTGAGGACCCAAGCCGGGGAGCTGTTTTTT. The chain recombines TRBV4-2 with TRBJ2-2, with unresolved D. Trimming took off 1 base at V and 6 bases at J, with 12 bases between the two ends. This CDR3 comprises 15 residues. Germline CDR1 reads LGHNA; CDR2 reads YNFKEQ.

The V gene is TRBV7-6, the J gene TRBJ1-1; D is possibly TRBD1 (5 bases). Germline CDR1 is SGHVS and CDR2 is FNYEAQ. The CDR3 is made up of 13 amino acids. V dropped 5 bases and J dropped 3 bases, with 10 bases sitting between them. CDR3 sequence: CASSEAGDTEAFF. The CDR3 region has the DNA TGTGCCAGCAGCGAGGCGGGGGACACTGAAGCTTTCTTT.

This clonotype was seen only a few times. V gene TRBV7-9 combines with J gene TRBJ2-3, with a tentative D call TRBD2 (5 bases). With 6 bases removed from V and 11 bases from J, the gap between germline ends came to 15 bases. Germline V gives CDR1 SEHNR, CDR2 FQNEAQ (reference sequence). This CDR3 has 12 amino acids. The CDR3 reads CASSLSGSVQYF. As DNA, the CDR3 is TGTGCCAGCAGTCTCTCGGGAAGCGTGCAGTATTTT.

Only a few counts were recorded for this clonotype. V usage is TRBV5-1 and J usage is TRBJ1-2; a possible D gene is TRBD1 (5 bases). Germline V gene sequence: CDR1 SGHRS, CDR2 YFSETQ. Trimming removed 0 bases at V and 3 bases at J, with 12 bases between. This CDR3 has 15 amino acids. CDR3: CASSLDPRDYYGYTF. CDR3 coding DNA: TGCGCCAGCAGCTTGGACCCACGGGACTACTATGGCTACACCTTC.

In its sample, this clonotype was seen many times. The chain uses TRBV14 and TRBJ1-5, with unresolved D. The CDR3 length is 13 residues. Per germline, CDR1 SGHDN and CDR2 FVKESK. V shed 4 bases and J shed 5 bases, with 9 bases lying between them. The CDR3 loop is CASSLRVDQPQHF. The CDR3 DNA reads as TGTGCCAGCAGCCTTCGGGTGGATCAGCCCCAGCATTTT.

The CDR3 DNA follows: TGTGCCAGCAGCCAACGGAGGGCGGGGGGCGCAGATACGCAGTATTTT. This encodes CASSQRRAGGADTQYF. The rearrangement uses TRBV4-2 and TRBJ2-3; 8 bases map to TRBD2. The CDR3 loop spans 16 amino acids. Germline CDR1 is LGHNA and CDR2 is YNFKEQ. V trimming: 2 bases; J trimming: 4 bases; junction bases outside the gene matches: 8.

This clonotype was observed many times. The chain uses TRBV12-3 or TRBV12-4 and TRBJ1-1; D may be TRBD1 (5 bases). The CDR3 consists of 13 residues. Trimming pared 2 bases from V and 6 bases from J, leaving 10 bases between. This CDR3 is CASSLQVGAEAFF. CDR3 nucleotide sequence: TGTGCCAGCAGTTTACAGGTAGGGGCTGAAGCTTTCTTT.

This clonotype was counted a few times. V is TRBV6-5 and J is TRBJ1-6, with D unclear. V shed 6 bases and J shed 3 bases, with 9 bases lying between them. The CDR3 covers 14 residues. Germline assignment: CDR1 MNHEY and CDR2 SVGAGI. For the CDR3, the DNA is TGTGCCAGCAGAGTCACCCGCTATAATTCACCCCTCCACTTT. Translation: CASRVTRYNSPLHF.

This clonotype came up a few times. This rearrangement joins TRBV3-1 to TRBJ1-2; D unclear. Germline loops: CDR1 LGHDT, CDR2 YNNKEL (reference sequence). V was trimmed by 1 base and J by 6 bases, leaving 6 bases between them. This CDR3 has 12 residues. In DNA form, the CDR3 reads TGTGCCAGCAGCCAAGTAGAGGATGGCTACACCTTC. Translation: CASSQVEDGYTF. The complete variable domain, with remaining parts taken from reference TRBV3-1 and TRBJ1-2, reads DTAVSQTPKYLVTQMGNDKSIKCEQNLGHDTMYWYKQDSKKFLKIMFSYNNKELIINETVPNRFSPKSPDKAHLNLHINSLELGDSAVYFCASSQVEDGYTFGSGTRLTVV.

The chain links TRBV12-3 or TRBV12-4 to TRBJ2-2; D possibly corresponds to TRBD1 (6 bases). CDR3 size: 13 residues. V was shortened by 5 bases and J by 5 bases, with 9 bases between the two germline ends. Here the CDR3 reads CASSPTGTGELFF. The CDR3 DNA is TGTGCCAGCAGTCCTACAGGGACCGGGGAGCTGTTTTTT.

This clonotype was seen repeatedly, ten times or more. The CDR3 sequence: CSSLKELTDTQYF. The CDR3, as DNA: TGCAGCTCCCTCAAGGAGCTCACAGATACGCAGTATTTT. The chain recombines TRBV29-1 with TRBJ2-3; D uncertain. The CDR3 extends over 13 amino acids. CDR1 is SQVTM, CDR2 ANQGSEA, per germline. Trimming took off 8 bases at V and 2 bases at J, with 14 bases between the two ends.

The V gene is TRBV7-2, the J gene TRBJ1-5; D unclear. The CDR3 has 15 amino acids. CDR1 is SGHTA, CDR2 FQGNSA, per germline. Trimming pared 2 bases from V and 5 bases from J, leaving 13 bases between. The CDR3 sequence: CASSLSLQRDQPQHF. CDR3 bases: TGTGCCAGCAGCTTATCTCTACAGAGAGATCAGCCCCAGCATTTT.

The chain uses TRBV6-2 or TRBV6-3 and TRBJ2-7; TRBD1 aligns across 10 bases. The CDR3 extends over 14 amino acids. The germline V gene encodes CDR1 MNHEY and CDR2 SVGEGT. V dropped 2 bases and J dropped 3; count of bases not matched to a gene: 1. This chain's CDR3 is CASSYGTGDYEQYF. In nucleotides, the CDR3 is TGTGCCAGCAGTTACGGGACAGGGGACTACGAGCAGTACTTC.

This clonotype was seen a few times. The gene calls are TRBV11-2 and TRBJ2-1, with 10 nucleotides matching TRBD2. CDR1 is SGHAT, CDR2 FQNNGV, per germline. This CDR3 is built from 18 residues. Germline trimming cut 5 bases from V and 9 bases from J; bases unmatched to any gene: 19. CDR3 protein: CASSPIPTSGDTLVEQFF. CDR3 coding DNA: TGTGCCAGCAGCCCGATACCAACTAGCGGGGATACGCTCGTTGAGCAGTTCTTC.

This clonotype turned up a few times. The chain's CDR3 is CASSRLGQTGTEAFF. CDR3 nucleotides: TGTGCCAGCAGCCGACTAGGACAAACGGGGACTGAAGCTTTCTTT. The chain links TRBV7-9 to TRBJ1-1; possible D gene TRBD1, 5 bases. The CDR3 covers 15 residues. With 5 bases removed from V and 5 bases from J, the gap between germline ends came to 18 bases. The germline gives CDR1 SEHNR, CDR2 FQNEAQ (reference sequence).

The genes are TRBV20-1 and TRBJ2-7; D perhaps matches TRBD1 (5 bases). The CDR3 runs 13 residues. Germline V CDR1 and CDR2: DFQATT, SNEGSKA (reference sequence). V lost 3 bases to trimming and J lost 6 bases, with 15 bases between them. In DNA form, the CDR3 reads TGCAGTGCTAGCTCAAACAGGATGGGCGAGCAGTACTTC. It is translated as CSASSNRMGEQYF.

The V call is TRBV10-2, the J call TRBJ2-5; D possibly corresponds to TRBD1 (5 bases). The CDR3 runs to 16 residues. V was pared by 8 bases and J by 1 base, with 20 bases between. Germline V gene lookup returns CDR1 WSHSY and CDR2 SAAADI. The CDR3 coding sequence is TGCGCCAGCGCACCTACAAGGGGCGCCGGCCAAGAGACCCAGTACTTC. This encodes CASAPTRGAGQETQYF.

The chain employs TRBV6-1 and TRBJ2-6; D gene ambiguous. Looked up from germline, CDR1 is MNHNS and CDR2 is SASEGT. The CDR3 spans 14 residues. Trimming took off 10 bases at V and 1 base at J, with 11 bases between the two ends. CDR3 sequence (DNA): TGTGCCACCTCTGGTCGGTCTGGGGCCAACGTCCTGACTTTC. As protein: CATSGRSGANVLTF.

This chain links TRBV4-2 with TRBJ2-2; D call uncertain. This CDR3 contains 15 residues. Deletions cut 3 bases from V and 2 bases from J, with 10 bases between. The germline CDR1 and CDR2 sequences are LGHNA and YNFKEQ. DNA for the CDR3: TGTGCCAGCAGCCAGGAGATAGCAAACACCGGGGAGCTGTTTTTT. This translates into CASSQEIANTGELFF.

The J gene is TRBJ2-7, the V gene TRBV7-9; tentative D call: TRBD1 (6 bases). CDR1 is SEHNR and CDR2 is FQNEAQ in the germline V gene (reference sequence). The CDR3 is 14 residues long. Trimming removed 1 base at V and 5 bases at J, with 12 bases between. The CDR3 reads CASSLVGAFDEQYF. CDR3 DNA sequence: TGTGCCAGCAGCTTAGTGGGGGCCTTCGACGAGCAGTACTTC.

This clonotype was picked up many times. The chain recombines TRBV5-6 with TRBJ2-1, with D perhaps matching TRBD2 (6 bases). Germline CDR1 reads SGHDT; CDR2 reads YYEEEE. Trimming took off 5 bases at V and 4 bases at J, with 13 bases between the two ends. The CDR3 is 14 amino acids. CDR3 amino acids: CASRPGVSYNEQFF. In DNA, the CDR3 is TGTGCCAGCAGGCCGGGGGTCAGTTACAATGAGCAGTTCTTC.

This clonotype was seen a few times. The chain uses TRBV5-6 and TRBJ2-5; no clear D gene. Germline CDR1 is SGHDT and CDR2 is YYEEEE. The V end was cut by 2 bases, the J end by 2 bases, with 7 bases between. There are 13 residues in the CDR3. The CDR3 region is CASSFSSQETQYF. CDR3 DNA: TGTGCCAGCAGCTTCTCATCTCAAGAGACCCAGTACTTC.

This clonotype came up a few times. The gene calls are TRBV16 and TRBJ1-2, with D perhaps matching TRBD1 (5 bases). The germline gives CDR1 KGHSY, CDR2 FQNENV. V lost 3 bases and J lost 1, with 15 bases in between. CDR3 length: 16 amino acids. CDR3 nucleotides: TGTGCCAGCAGCCACCCCCGAGGACAAAATAACTATGGCTACACCTTC. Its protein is CASSHPRGQNNYGYTF.

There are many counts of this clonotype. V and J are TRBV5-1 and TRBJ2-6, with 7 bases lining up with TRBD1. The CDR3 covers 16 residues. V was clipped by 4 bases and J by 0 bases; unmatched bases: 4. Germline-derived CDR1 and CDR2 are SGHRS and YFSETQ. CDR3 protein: CASSRQGDSGANVLTF. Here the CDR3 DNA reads TGCGCCAGCAGCCGACAGGGTGACTCTGGGGCCAACGTCCTGACTTTC.